These 5 T cell receptor beta chains came from one sample sequenced in a study of regulatory T cells in long-lasting Graves disease. The time point: newly diagnosed GD, antithyroid drugs for less than 3 months. PBMCs provided the RNA from which the TCR library was made. Library construction for TCR beta used iRepertoire HTBI primers and Arm-PCR of CDR3 regions. TCRdb independently ran MiXCR on the multiplex PCR reads; one entry per CDR3 protein. Of fewer than 650,000 distinct CDR3 sequences in the sample, approximately 15% are singletons; the top ten hold 15% to 20%. The same specimen was also included in a second study, on T cells in Graves' hyperthyroidism and ophthalmopathy.

The source material was peripheral blood mononuclear cells (PBMCs), sampled at new diagnosis, from a patient treated with antithyroid drugs. These receptors all come from a woman aged 25 to 39 with Graves disease.

The V and J genes are TRBV2 and TRBJ1-4; D remains ambiguous. CDR1 is SNHLY, CDR2 FYNNEI, per germline. The ends were cut back, 6 bases at V and 5 bases at J, with 19 bases in the middle. This CDR3 region has 16 residues. The chain's CDR3 is CASSQDSRGRNEKLFF. DNA for the CDR3: TGTGCCAGCAGCCAAGATAGTCGGGGTAGGAATGAAAAACTGTTTTTT. Filled out from reference TRBV2 and TRBJ1-4, the complete variable domain reads EPEVTQTPSHQVTQMGQEVILRCVPISNHLYFYWYRQILGQKVEFLVSFYNNEISEKSEIFDDQFSVERPDGSNFTLKIRSTKLEDSAMYFCASSQDSRGRNEKLFFGSGTQLSVL.

This clonotype was counted between two and nine times. The rearrangement links TRBV14 to TRBJ2-5; TRBD2 matches 13 bases. CDR1 is SGHDN and CDR2 is FVKESK in the germline V gene. With 4 bases clipped from V and 5 bases from J, the junction kept 10 bases outside the gene matches. The CDR3 totals 17 residues. CDR3 coding DNA: TGTGCCAGCAGCCCGAGGACTAGCGGGAGAGCCGGCGAGACCCAGTACTTC. Translating gives CASSPRTSGRAGETQYF.

This clonotype has ten or more counts. The rearrangement joins TRBV11-2 to TRBJ1-2; D remains unclear. The CDR3 is 15 residues long. The V gene lost 5 bases and the J gene lost 2 bases, with 15 bases spanning the gap. Germline CDR1 and CDR2: SGHAT and FQNNGV. The CDR3 DNA reads TGTGCCAGCAGCCCCTCTGGGTCCTTAAACTATGGCTACACCTTC. It is translated as CASSPSGSLNYGYTF.

This clonotype was seen only a few times. The CDR3 does not end in the conserved phenylalanine or tryptophan, so this is likely a read error. This chain uses TRBV27 with TRBJ1-2; D is unclear. The CDR3 contains 12 residues. V lost 2 bases, J lost 7 bases, and 8 bases lay in between. Germline CDR1 reads MNHEY; CDR2 reads SMNVEV (reference sequence). CDR3 sequence: CASSLGGGGYTS. CDR3 DNA: TGTGCCAGCAGTTTAGGCGGCGGTGGCTACACCTCC.

This clonotype has ten or more counts. The rearrangement joins TRBV30 to TRBJ1-1; no clear D gene. The length of the CDR3 is 12 residues. The germline gives CDR1 GTSNPN, CDR2 SVGIG (reference sequence). V lost 2 bases and J 1 base, leaving 5 bases between the germline ends. Written as DNA, the CDR3 is TGTGCCTGGAGTCCTGCGAACACTGAAGCTTTCTTT. Translated: CAWSPANTEAFF.